The entry below describes one T cell receptor beta chain. The antigen is unknown. In germline, CDR1 is SEHNR, CDR2 FQNEAQ (reference sequence). This CDR3 has 13 residues. V was clipped by 8 bases and J by 6 bases, with 17 bases between them. The sample comes from a study of siplizumab effects on memory and regulatory T cells. Study-wide results and caveats: Confirmation was lacking for the suppressive function of proliferating Tregs derived from siplizumab cultures.

Sequencing was performed with immunoSEQ multiplex PCR; in TCRdb, only in-frame clones are kept and a portion is missing. The sample includes 75,000 to 100,000 clones, about 93% of them seen just once. The material sequenced was non-Treg CD4+ T cells sorted from blood. The TCR sequence derives from a human donor in good health. V is TRBV7-9 and J is TRBJ2-7, with D perhaps TRBD1 or TRBD2 (5 bases each). This CDR3 is CASQRGRGGEQYF. The CDR3 DNA sequence: TGTGCCAGCCAGAGGGGTAGAGGAGGCGAGCAGTACTTC.